These 5 T cell receptor beta chains came from one sample sequenced in a study of OX40 agonist ivuxolimab in advanced cancers. Sequencing used immunoSEQ multiplex PCR; TCRdb keeps in-frame clones, though not all of them. This sample has roughly 76,000 clones, with roughly 87% found just once. This sample comprised CD4+ or CD8+ T cells sorted from blood, obtained in a trial of the OX40 agonist ivuxolimab. The receptor set was obtained from an adult with an advanced solid tumor such as melanoma, head and neck, liver or kidney cancer.

This chain links TRBV19 with TRBJ1-4, with D hard to call. Trimming cost V 10 bases and J 7 bases, with 10 bases left between them. CDR3 length: 11 residues. Germline V gene lookup returns CDR1 LNHDA and CDR2 SQIVND (reference sequence). In DNA, the CDR3 is TGTGCCACCACCTCGGGTGAAAAACTGTTTTTT. It yields the protein CATTSGEKLFF.

The rearrangement joins TRBV7-9 to TRBJ1-4, with D uncertain. The CDR3 has 14 amino acids. Germline-derived CDR1 and CDR2 are SEHNR and FQNEAQ (reference sequence). V gave up 1 base and J gave up 5 bases, with 8 bases separating them. The CDR3 DNA follows: TGTGCCAGCAGCTTAGGGCAGAAGAATGAAAAACTGTTTTTT. Translating gives CASSLGQKNEKLFF.

This clone appeared a few times. The chain links TRBV9 to TRBJ2-3; D call uncertain. The CDR3 totals 14 residues. V lost 0 bases to trimming and J lost 4 bases, with 9 bases between them. The germline V gene has CDR1 SGDLS and CDR2 YYNGEE. The chain's CDR3 is CASSVGSPPDTQYF. The DNA for the CDR3 is TGTGCCAGCAGCGTAGGCAGCCCCCCAGATACGCAGTATTTT.

The J gene is TRBJ2-1, the V gene TRBV9; D remains ambiguous. The CDR3 covers 15 residues. CDR1 and CDR2 (germline): SGDLS, YYNGEE. V gave up 4 bases and J gave up 4 bases, with 15 bases separating them. The CDR3 DNA reads TGTGCCAGCAGCTCTCGCATCCTGGGGTACAATGAGCAGTTCTTC. Amino acid sequence: CASSSRILGYNEQFF.

The gene calls are TRBV5-5 and TRBJ2-7, with 7 bases lining up with TRBD1. The CDR3 is 12 amino acids. The V and J ends lost 3 bases and 6 bases, in that order; junction bases with no gene match: 3. Germline CDR1 and CDR2: SGHKS and YYEKEE (reference sequence). CDR3 nucleotides: TGTGCCAGCAGCTATCCAGGGGGCGAGCAGTACTTC. Amino acid sequence: CASSYPGGEQYF.